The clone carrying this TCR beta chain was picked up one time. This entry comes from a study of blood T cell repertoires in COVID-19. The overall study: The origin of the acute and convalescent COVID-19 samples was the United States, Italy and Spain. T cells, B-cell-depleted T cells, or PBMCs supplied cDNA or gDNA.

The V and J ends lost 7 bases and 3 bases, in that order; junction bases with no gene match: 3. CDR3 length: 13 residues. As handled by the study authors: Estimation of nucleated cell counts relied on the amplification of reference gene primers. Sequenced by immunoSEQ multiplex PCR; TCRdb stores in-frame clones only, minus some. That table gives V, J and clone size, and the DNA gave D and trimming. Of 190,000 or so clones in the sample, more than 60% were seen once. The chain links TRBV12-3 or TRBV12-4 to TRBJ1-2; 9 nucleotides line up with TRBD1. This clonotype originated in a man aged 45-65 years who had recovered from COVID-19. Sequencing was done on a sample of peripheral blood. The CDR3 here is CASTGTGHYGYTF. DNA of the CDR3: TGTGCCAGCACCGGGACAGGGCACTATGGCTACACCTTC.